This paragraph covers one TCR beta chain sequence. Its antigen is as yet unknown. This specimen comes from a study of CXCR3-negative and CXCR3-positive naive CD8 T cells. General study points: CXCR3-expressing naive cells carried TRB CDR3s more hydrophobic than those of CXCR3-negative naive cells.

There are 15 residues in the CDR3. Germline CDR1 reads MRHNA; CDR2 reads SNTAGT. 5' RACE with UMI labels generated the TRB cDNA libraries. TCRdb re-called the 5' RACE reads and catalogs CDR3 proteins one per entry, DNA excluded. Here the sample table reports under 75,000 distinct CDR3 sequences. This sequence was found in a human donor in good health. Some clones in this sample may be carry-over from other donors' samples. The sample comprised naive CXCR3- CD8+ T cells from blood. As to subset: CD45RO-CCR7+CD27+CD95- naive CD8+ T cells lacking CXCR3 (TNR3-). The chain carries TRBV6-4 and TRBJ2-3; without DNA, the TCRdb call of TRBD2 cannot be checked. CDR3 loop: CASSDGTSGTDTQYF.